These T cell receptor beta chains were read from a single sample in a study of vaccination and CD4 T cells after COVID-19. For these TCRs, the target antigens are not known. One entry per CDR3 protein, called by TCRdb with MiXCR from the PCR reads. Of about 15,000 distinct CDR3 sequences in the sample, approximately 55% were seen once. The material sequenced was CD4+ T cells from blood, cultured in vitro, taken before SARS-CoV-2 vaccination. All receptors derive from a human donor who had recovered from COVID-19. Both conserved end residues are part of each CDR3. The order of the fields is CDR3 protein, CDR3 DNA, D gene, J gene, V gene, clone size. A D gene is named only where the DNA matches it firmly. Clone size appears in some rows only: once, few, many, or a class for an expanded clone.

CATKTSGNEQFF	TGTGCCACCAAAACTAGCGGCAATGAGCAGTTCTTC	TRBD2	TRBJ2-1	TRBV28	-
CSASAGQGRQPQHF	TGCAGTGCTAGTGCGGGACAGGGACGTCAGCCCCAGCATTTT	TRBD1	TRBJ1-5	TRBV20-1	few
CASRPGTASLLWGYTF	TGTGCCAGCAGACCAGGGACAGCCAGTCTTCTATGGGGCTACACCTTC	TRBD1	TRBJ1-2	TRBV6-4	few
CASSPRTSGSVDTQYF	TGTGCCAGCAGCCCGCGGACTAGCGGGAGTGTGGATACGCAGTATTTT	TRBD2	TRBJ2-3	TRBV11-3	once
CASKSHPNTEAFF	TGTGCCAGCAAGTCACACCCGAACACTGAAGCTTTCTTT	-	TRBJ1-1	TRBV2	-
CASSKGVVNTEAFF	TGTGCCAGCAGTAAGGGTGTCGTGAACACTGAAGCTTTCTTT	-	TRBJ1-1	TRBV27	-
CASSLTERGETQYF	TGTGCCAGCAGCTTAACGGAGCGAGGCGAGACCCAGTACTTC	-	TRBJ2-5	TRBV7-2	-
CASSTRQGIGYGYTF	TGTGCCAGCAGCACTCGACAGGGGATCGGCTATGGCTACACCTTC	TRBD1	TRBJ1-2	TRBV9	-
CASSRDRGTNQPQHF	TGTGCCAGCAGCCGGGACAGGGGTACCAATCAGCCCCAGCATTTT	TRBD1	TRBJ1-5	TRBV2	-
CASSYSGLAGRYNEQFF	TGTGCCAGCAGTTACTCAGGCCTAGCGGGTCGATACAATGAGCAGTTCTTC	TRBD2	TRBJ2-1	TRBV6-2/TRBV6-3	-
CASSSNPGYTGELFF	TGTGCCAGTAGTAGCAATCCAGGATACACCGGGGAGCTGTTTTTT	-	TRBJ2-2	TRBV19	-
CASTLRGGEAFF	TGTGCCAGCACCCTAAGGGGGGGCGAGGCTTTCTTT	-	TRBJ1-1	TRBV7-8	-
CASSLVGRGHDTQYF	TGTGCCAGCAGCTTAGTGGGCAGGGGGCATGATACGCAGTATTTT	TRBD1	TRBJ2-3	TRBV7-2	-
CASSQGQITDTQYF	TGCGCCAGCAGCCAAGGACAGATCACAGATACGCAGTATTTT	-	TRBJ2-3	TRBV4-3	few
CASSTGGARHNEQFF	TGTGCCAGCAGCACAGGGGGGGCTCGTCACAATGAGCAGTTCTTC	-	TRBJ2-1	TRBV7-2	-
CASSPTGSVWGNTEAFF	TGTGCCAGCAGCCCTACAGGATCGGTTTGGGGGAACACTGAAGCTTTCTTT	-	TRBJ1-1	TRBV7-3	few
CASSLERSPLHF	TGTGCCAGCAGCTTAGAGCGGTCACCCCTCCACTTT	-	TRBJ1-6	TRBV7-2	-
CASSTDRAGAKNIQYF	TGTGCCAGCAGTACCGACAGGGCTGGAGCCAAAAACATTCAGTACTTC	TRBD1	TRBJ2-4	TRBV6-1	-
CASLAREGQYEQFF	TGTGCTAGCCTCGCGCGGGAGGGCCAATATGAGCAGTTCTTC	TRBD2	TRBJ2-1	TRBV7-9	-
CSASSGRLSYNEQFF	TGCAGTGCTAGTAGCGGGAGACTCTCCTACAATGAGCAGTTCTTC	TRBD2	TRBJ2-1	TRBV20-1	few
CASSLERGTDTQYF	TGTGCCAGCAGCTTGGAGCGGGGCACAGATACGCAGTATTTT	-	TRBJ2-3	TRBV5-5	-
CASSLNGANYGYTF	TGTGCCAGCAGCTTAAACGGAGCTAACTATGGCTACACCTTC	-	TRBJ1-2	TRBV7-9	few
CASSKGGASYTF	TGTGCCAGCAGTAAGGGGGGGGCTAGCTACACCTTC	-	TRBJ1-2	TRBV6-1	-
CSAQRTPGRGGNEQFF	TGCAGTGCCCAACGCACCCCGGGGAGGGGGGGCAATGAGCAGTTCTTC	-	TRBJ2-1	TRBV20-1	-
CSARPGDPPNQPQHF	TGCAGTGCTAGGCCAGGCGACCCCCCCAATCAGCCCCAGCATTTT	-	TRBJ1-5	TRBV20-1	-
CASSETGGGIRQYF	TGTGCCAGCAGTGAGACAGGGGGCGGGATTCGTCAGTACTTC	TRBD1	TRBJ2-7	TRBV2	once
CSARDSTTGGGRINNEQFF	TGCAGTGCTAGAGATTCCACGACTGGCGGGGGGCGTATAAACAATGAGCAGTTCTTC	TRBD2	TRBJ2-1	TRBV20-1	-
CASSSDGNFEETQYF	TGTGCCAGCAGCTCAGACGGGAATTTTGAAGAGACCCAGTACTTC	-	TRBJ2-5	TRBV7-2	-
CASRGHDEQYF	TGTGCCAGCAGGGGGCACGACGAGCAGTACTTC	-	TRBJ2-7	TRBV28	few
CASRQKTLYGYTF	TGTGCCAGCAGACAGAAGACACTCTATGGCTACACCTTC	-	TRBJ1-2	TRBV6-1	-
CASSYSLPRDSPLHF	TGTGCCAGCAGTTACTCTCTCCCGCGGGATTCACCCCTCCACTTT	-	TRBJ1-6	TRBV6-2/TRBV6-3	-
CSAADGLGPQHF	TGCAGCGCAGCGGACGGACTCGGGCCCCAGCATTTT	-	TRBJ1-5	TRBV29-1	-
CASSYPWGEKGDTQYF	TGTGCCAGCAGTTATCCCTGGGGGGAAAAGGGAGATACGCAGTATTTT	-	TRBJ2-3	TRBV11-1	-
CASSTDRANTEAFF	TGTGCCAGTAGTACGGACAGGGCAAACACTGAAGCTTTCTTT	TRBD1	TRBJ1-1	TRBV19	-
CASSLGQGREAFF	TGTGCCAGCAGCTTGGGACAGGGGCGTGAAGCTTTCTTT	TRBD1	TRBJ1-1	TRBV7-9	-
CASRELSGRDNEQFF	TGTGCCAGCAGAGAACTTAGCGGGAGAGACAATGAGCAGTTCTTC	TRBD2	TRBJ2-1	TRBV28	-
CASSQATSGSYEQYF	TGCGCCAGCAGCCAAGCGACGTCCGGCTCCTACGAGCAGTACTTC	-	TRBJ2-7	TRBV4-3	-
CASSLGNSPLHF	TGTGCCAGCAGCTTGGGTAATTCACCCCTCCACTTT	-	TRBJ1-6	TRBV11-3	-
CASSSTGTGYSPLHF	TGTGCCAGCAGTTCAACCGGGACAGGGTATTCACCCCTCCACTTT	TRBD1	TRBJ1-6	TRBV27	few
CASSRAGATGYTF	TGTGCCAGCAGTAGGGCGGGGGCAACGGGCTACACCTTC	-	TRBJ1-2	TRBV6-2/TRBV6-3	-
CASSKRQTNTEAFF	TGTGCCAGTAGTAAGCGGCAGACCAACACTGAAGCTTTCTTT	-	TRBJ1-1	TRBV19	-
CASSRGLAEATRLFF	TGTGCCAGCAGCCGGGGACTAGCAGAAGCAACTAGACTGTTTTTT	TRBD2	TRBJ2-2	TRBV7-9	-
CASRGGSGYGYTF	TGTGCCAGCAGAGGGGGTTCGGGCTATGGCTACACCTTC	-	TRBJ1-2	TRBV27	-
CASSLVRGEDTEAFF	TGCGCCAGCAGCTTGGTACGTGGGGAGGACACTGAAGCTTTCTTT	-	TRBJ1-1	TRBV5-1	-
CASSYPLTDTQYF	TGTGCCAGCAGTTACCCCCTCACAGATACGCAGTATTTT	-	TRBJ2-3	TRBV6-5	-
CASSARRRGNYGYTF	TGTGCCAGCAGCGCCCGGAGGAGGGGTAACTATGGCTACACCTTC	-	TRBJ1-2	TRBV5-4	-